The clone carrying this T cell receptor beta chain was seen once. Its antigen is unknown. The repertoire was sequenced with immunoSEQ multiplex PCR; TCRdb's copy has only in-frame clones and lacks some. The table has approximately 1.4 million clones, 95% to 99% seen once; the top ten hold less than 0.55%. V was clipped by 6 bases and J by 3 bases, with 3 bases between them. In germline, CDR1 is MNHEY, CDR2 SVGAGI. The CDR3 totals 11 residues. This specimen belongs to a study of shared clonotypes between healthy human individuals. Study summary: CD4 naive cells filled three plates per donor, CD4 memory three, CD8 naive two and CD8 memory one.

The study, taken as a whole, reports: Naive subsets generally had larger estimated richness than memory subsets. Sample collection involved blood only; tissue repertoires are likely different.

Sequenced sample: naive CD4+ T cells sorted from blood. Subset defined: CD45RA+ positively selected. The rearrangement joins TRBV6-5 to TRBJ1-3, with D uncertain. The receptor was isolated from a man in his thirties or forties in good health. The CDR3 spells CASRVGNTIYF. CDR3 coding DNA: TGTGCCAGCAGGGTTGGAAACACCATATATTTT.